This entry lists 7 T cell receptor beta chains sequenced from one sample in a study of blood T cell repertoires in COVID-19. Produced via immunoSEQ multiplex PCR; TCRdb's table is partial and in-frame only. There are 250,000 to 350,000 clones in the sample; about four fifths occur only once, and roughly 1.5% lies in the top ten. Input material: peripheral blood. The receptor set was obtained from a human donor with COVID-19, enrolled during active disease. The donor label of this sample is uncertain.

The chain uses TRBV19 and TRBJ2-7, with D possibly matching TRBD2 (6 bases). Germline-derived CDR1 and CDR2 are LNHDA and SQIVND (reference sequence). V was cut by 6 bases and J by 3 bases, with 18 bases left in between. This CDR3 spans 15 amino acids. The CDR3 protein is CASSPPGAEGYEQYF. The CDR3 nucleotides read TGTGCCAGTAGCCCTCCCGGGGCGGAGGGCTACGAGCAGTACTTC.

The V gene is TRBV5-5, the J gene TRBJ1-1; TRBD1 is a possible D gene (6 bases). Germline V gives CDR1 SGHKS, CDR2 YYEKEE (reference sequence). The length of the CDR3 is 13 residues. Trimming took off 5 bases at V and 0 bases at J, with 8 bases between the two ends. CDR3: CASRGGVNTEAFF. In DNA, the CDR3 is TGTGCCAGCAGAGGGGGGGTGAACACTGAAGCTTTCTTT.

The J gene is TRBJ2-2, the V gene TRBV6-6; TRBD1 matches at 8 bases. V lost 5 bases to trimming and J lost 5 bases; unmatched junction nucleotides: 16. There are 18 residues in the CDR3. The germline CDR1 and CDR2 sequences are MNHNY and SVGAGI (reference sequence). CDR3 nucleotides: TGTGCCAGCAGTCCCCTAGCAGGGGGCAGGGTAAAAACCGGGGAGCTGTTTTTT. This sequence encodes CASSPLAGGRVKTGELFF.

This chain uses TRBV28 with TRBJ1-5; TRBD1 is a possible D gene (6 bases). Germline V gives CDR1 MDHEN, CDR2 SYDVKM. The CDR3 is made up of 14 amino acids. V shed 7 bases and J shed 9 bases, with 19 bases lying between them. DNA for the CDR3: TGTGCCAGCACTCCCACCAGGGGAAGTGGGCCCCAGCATTTT. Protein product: CASTPTRGSGPQHF.

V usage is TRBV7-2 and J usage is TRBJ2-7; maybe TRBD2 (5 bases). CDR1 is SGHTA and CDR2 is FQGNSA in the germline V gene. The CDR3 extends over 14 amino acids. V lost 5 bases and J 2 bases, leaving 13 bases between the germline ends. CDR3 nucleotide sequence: TGTGCCAGCAGCCCCCGGACTCAGACCTACGAGCAGTACTTC. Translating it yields CASSPRTQTYEQYF.

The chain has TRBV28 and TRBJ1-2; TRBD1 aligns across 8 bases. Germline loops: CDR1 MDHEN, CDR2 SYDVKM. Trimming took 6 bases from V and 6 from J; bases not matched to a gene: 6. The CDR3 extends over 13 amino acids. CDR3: CASRVGQGNGYTF. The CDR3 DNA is TGTGCCAGCAGGGTCGGACAGGGCAATGGCTACACCTTC.

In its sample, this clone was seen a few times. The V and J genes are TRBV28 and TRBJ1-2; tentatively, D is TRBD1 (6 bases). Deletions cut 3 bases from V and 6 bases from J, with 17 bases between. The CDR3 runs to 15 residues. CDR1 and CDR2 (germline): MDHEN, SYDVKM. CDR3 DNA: TGTGCCAGCAGTTTGACCCGGGGGGCAAAGGATGGCTACACCTTC. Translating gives CASSLTRGAKDGYTF.